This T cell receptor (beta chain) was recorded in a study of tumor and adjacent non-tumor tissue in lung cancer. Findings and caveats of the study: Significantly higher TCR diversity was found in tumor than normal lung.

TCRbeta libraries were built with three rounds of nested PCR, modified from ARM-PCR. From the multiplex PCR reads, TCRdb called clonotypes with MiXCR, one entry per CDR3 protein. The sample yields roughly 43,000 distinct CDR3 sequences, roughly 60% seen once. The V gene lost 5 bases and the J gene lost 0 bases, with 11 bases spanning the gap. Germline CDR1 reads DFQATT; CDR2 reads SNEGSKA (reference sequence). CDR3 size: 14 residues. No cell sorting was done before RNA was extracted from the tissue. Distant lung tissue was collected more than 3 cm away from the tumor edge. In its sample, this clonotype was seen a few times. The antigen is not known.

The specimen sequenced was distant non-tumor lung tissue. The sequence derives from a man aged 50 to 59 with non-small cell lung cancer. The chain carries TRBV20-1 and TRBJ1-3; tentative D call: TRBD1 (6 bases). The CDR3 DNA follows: TGCAGTGCTGCCAGGGGTGGCTCTGGAAACACCATATATTTT. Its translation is CSAARGGSGNTIYF.